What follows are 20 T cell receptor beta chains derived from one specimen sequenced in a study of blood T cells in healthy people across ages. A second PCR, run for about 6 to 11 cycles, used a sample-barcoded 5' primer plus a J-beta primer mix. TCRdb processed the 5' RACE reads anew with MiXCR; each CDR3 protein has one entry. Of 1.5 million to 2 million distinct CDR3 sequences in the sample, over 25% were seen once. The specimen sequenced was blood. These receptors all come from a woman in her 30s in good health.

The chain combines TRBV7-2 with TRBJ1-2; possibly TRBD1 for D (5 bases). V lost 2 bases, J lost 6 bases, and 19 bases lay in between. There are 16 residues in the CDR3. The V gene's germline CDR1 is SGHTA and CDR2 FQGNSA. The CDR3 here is CASSLHRQGGSDGYTF. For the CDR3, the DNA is TGTGCCAGCAGCTTACACAGGCAGGGAGGATCGGATGGCTACACCTTC. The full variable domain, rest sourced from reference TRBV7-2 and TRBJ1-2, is GAGVSQSPSNKVTEKGKDVELRCDPISGHTALYWYRQSLGQGLEFLIYFQGNSAPDKSGLPSDRFSAERTGGSVSTLTIQRTQQEDSAVYLCASSLHRQGGSDGYTFGSGTRLTVV.

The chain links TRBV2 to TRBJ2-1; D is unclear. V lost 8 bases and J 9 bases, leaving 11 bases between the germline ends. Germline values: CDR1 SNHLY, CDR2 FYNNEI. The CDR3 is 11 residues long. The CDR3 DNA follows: TGTGCCAGCTCCGAACCTGGTGAGCAGTTCTTC. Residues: CASSEPGEQFF.

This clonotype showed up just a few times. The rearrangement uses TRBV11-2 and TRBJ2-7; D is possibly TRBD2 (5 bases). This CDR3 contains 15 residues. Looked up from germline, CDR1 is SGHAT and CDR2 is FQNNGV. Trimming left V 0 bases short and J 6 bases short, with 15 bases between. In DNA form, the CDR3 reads TGTGCCAGCAGCTTAGATCGGGGTCTTCTCTTCGAGCAGTACTTC. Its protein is CASSLDRGLLFEQYF.

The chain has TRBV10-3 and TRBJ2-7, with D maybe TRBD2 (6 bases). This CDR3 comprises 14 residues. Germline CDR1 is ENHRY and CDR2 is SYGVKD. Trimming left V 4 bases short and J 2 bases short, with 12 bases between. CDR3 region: CAISAGERPYEQYF. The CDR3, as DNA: TGTGCCATCAGTGCGGGGGAACGCCCCTACGAGCAGTACTTC.

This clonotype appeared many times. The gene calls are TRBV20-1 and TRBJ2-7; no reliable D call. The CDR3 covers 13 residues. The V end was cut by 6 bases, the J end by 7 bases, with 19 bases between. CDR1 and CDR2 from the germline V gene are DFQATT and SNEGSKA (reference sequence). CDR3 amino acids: CSAPRTNTWEQYF. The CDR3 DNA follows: TGCAGTGCCCCTCGGACCAATACTTGGGAGCAGTACTTC.

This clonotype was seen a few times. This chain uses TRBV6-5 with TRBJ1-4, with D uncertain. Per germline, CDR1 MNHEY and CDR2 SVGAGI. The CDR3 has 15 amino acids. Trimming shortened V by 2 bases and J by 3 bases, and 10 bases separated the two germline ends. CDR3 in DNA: TGTGCCAGCAGTTACGGACGTGGGCCTAATGAAAAACTGTTTTTT. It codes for CASSYGRGPNEKLFF.

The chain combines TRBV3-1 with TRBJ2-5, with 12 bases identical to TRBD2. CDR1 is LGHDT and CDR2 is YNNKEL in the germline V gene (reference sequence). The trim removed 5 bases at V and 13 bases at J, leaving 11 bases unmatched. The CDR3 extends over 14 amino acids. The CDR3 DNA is TGTGCCAGCAGCTTTTCTGATTCTAGCGGGGGGGGGTACTTC. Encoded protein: CASSFSDSSGGGYF.

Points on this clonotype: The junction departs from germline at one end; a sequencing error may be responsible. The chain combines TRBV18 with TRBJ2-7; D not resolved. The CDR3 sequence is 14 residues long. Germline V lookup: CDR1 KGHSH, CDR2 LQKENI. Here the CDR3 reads CASSPVRSAYDQYF. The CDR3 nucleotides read TGTGCCAGCTCACCGGTCAGGAGTGCCTACGATCAGTACTTC.

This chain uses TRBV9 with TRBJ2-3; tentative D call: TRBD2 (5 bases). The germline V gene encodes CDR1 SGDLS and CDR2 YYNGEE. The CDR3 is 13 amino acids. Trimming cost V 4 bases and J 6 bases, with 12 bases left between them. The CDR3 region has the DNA TGTGCCAGCAGCACTCAGATAGCGGATACGCAGTATTTT. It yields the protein CASSTQIADTQYF. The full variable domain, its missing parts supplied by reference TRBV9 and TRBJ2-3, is DSGVTQTPKHLITATGQRVTLRCSPRSGDLSVYWYQQSLDQGLQFLIQYYNGEERAKGNILERFSAQQFPDLHSELNLSSLELGDSALYFCASSTQIADTQYFGPGTRLTVL.

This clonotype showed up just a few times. The CDR3 loop reads CSVDGRGTFTDTQYF. The DNA of the CDR3 is TGCAGCGTTGACGGGAGGGGAACCTTCACAGATACGCAGTATTTT. The chain carries TRBV29-1 and TRBJ2-3, with TRBD2 matching 8 bases. Trimming removed 3 bases from V and 2 bases from J; junction bases left unmatched: 7. From germline, CDR1 is SQVTM and CDR2 ANQGSEA. CDR3 length equals 15 residues.

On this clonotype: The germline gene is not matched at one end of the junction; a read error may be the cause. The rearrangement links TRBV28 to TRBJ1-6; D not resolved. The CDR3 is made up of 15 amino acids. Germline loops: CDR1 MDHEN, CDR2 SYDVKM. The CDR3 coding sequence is TGTGCCAGCAGTTTAATCACCGACGGAAATTCACCCCTCCGCTTT. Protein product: CASSLITDGNSPLRF.

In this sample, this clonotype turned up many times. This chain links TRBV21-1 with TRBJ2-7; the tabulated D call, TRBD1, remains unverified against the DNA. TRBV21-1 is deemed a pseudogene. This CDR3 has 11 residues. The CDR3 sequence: CAPRGPREQYF. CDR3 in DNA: TGTGCCCCCAGGGGGCCTCGGGAGCAGTACTTC.

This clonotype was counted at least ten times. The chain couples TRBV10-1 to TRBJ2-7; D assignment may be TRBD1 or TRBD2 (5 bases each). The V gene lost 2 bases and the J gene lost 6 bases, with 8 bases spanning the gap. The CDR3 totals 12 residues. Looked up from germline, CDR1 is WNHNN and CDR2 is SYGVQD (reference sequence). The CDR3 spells CASSEHGGEQYF. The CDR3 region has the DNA TGCGCCAGCAGTGAGCATGGGGGCGAGCAGTACTTC.

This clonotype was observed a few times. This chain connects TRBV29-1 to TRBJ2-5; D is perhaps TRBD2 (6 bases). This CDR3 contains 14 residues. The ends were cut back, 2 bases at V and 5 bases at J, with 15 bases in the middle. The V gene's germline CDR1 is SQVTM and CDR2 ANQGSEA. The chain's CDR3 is CSVESGGGRETQYF. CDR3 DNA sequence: TGCAGCGTTGAATCCGGTGGAGGGAGGGAGACCCAGTACTTC.

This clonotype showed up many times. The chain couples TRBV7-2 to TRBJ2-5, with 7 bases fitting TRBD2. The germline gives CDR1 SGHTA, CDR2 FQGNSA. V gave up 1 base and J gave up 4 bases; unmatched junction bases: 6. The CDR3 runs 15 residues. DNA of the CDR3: TGTGCCAGCAGCTTAGAGGGCGGGAGACTAGAGACCCAGTACTTC. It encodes CASSLEGGRLETQYF.

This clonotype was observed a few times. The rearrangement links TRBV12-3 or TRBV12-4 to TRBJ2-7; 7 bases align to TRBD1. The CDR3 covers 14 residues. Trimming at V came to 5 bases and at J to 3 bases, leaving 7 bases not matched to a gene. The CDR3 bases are TGTGCCAGCAGTAAGTTTCGGGACAGCTACGAGCAGTACTTC. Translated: CASSKFRDSYEQYF.

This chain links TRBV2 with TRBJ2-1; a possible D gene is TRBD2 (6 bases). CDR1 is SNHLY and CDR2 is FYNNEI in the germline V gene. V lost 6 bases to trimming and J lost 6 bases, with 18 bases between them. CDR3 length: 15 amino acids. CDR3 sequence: CASRPWGVASNEQFF. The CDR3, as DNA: TGTGCCAGCAGGCCTTGGGGGGTGGCATCCAATGAGCAGTTCTTC.

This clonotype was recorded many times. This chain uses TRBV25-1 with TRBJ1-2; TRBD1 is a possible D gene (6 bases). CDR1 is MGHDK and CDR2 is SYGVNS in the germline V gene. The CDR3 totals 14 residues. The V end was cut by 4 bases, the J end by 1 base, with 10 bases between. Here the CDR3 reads CASSVPGDNYGYTF. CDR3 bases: TGTGCCAGCAGTGTCCCAGGGGATAACTATGGCTACACCTTC.

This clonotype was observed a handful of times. The CDR3 loop reads CNTWTSGQETQYF. The CDR3, as DNA: TGCAACACGTGGACTAGCGGGCAAGAGACCCAGTACTTC. The V and J genes are TRBV29-1 and TRBJ2-5; 11 bases are a match to TRBD2. The CDR3 extends over 13 amino acids. CDR1 is SQVTM, CDR2 ANQGSEA, per germline.

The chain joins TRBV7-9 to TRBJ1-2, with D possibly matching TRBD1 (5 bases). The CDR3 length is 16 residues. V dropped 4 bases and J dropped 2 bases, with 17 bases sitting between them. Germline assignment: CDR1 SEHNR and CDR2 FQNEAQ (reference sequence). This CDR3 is CASSSLVSTENYGYTF. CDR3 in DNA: TGTGCCAGCAGCTCCCTCGTGTCGACAGAAAACTATGGCTACACCTTC. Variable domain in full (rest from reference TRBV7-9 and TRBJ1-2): DTGVSQNPRHKITKRGQNVTFRCDPISEHNRLYWYRQTLGQGPEFLTYFQNEAQLEKSRLLSDRFSAERPKGSFSTLEIQRTEQGDSAMYLCASSSLVSTENYGYTFGSGTRLTVV.